These T cell receptor beta chains were read from a single sample in a study of CDR3 diversity in severe acne. TCRdb itself ran the PCR reads through MiXCR, one entry per CDR3 protein. Altogether about 84,000 distinct CDR3 sequences are present, approximately 51% being singletons, with the ten largest covering 13% to 15%. The sequenced sample was blood. The source of these receptors is a male donor in good health, without acne. CDR3s include the opening cysteine and the closing phenylalanine or tryptophan. Fields, in order: J gene, D gene, clone size, V gene, CDR3 protein, CDR3 DNA. The D gene is left open where the match is weak. The size field is filled for only some rows; it gives once, few, many or a size class.

TRBJ2-2	.	few	TRBV2	CASSGDTGELFF	TGTGCCAGCAGTGGAGATACCGGGGAGCTGTTTTTT
TRBJ1-1	.	many	TRBV19	CASRPKERPNTEAFF	TGTGCCAGTCGTCCAAAGGAACGGCCGAACACTGAAGCTTTCTTT
TRBJ2-3	TRBD2	.	TRBV10-3	CAISETSGMGTDTQYF	TGTGCCATCAGTGAGACTAGCGGGATGGGGACAGATACGCAGTATTTT
TRBJ1-6	TRBD1	.	TRBV19	CASSPQGGDSPLHF	TGTGCCAGTAGCCCGCAGGGGGGCGATTCACCCCTCCACTTT
TRBJ1-6	.	many	TRBV6-5	CASSYGQGYNSPLHF	TGTGCCAGCAGTTACGGGCAGGGCTATAATTCACCCCTCCACTTT
TRBJ1-1	.	.	TRBV12-3/TRBV12-4	CASSVITGNTEAFF	TGTGCCAGCAGTGTAATCACAGGGAACACTGAAGCCTTCTTT
TRBJ1-5	TRBD1	few	TRBV6-1	CASTDRGLQPQHF	TGTGCCAGCACGGACAGGGGTTTACAGCCCCAGCATTTT
TRBJ2-7	TRBD2	.	TRBV19	CASRRAGGFYEQYF	TGTGCCAGTAGGCGAGCGGGAGGTTTCTACGAGCAGTACTTC
TRBJ2-7	.	many	TRBV9	CASSVAGANSYEQYF	TGTGCCAGCAGCGTAGCGGGGGCGAACTCCTACGAGCAGTACTTC
TRBJ2-3	.	.	TRBV24-1	CASSRTRDGGDTQYF	TGTGCCAGCAGCCGTACTCGCGACGGCGGAGATACGCAGTATTTT
TRBJ2-5	TRBD2	few	TRBV7-9	CASSPGLAGELQETQYF	TGTGCCAGCAGCCCGGGACTAGCGGGTGAATTACAAGAGACCCAGTACTTC
TRBJ2-1	.	few	TRBV2	CASSDDEQFF	TGTGCCAGCAGTGATGATGAGCAGTTCTTC
TRBJ2-1	.	.	TRBV18	CASSPPGVSYNEQSF	TGTGCCAGCTCACCCCCGGGGGTCTCCTACAATGAGCAGTCTTTC
TRBJ1-2	TRBD1	many	TRBV5-5	CASSVTQGDDYGYTF	TGTGCCAGCAGCGTGACACAGGGGGACGACTATGGCTACACCTTC
TRBJ2-7	TRBD2	.	TRBV20-1	CSARRDYHYEQYF	TGCAGTGCTAGACGGGACTATCACTACGAGCAGTACTTC
TRBJ2-7	TRBD1	.	TRBV4-1	CASSQVRDRGRDEQYF	TGCGCCAGCAGCCAAGTCCGGGACAGGGGGCGCGACGAGCAGTACTTC
TRBJ1-5	TRBD1	many	TRBV19	CASSIRGTERNQPQHF	TGTGCCAGTAGTATTCGAGGGACAGAACGCAATCAGCCCCAGCATTTT
TRBJ2-3	TRBD1	.	TRBV9	CASSVTAGTGTHTQYF	TGTGCCAGCAGCGTAACCGCCGGGACAGGGACACATACGCAGTATTTT
TRBJ1-4	.	.	TRBV11-1	CASSHTDNEKLFF	TGTGCCAGCAGCCACACGGATAATGAAAAACTGTTTTTT
TRBJ2-7	TRBD1	.	TRBV19	CAGTRTGGGGEQYF	TGTGCCGGTACCAGGACAGGGGGAGGTGGGGAGCAGTACTTC
TRBJ2-7	TRBD1	many	TRBV4-1	CASSRTGLSSYEQYF	TGCGCCAGCAGTCGGACAGGCCTGAGCTCCTACGAGCAGTACTTC
TRBJ2-7	.	.	TRBV20-1	CSARVPNEQYF	TGCAGTGCTAGAGTTCCCAACGAGCAGTACTTC
TRBJ2-2	TRBD1	once	TRBV10-2	CASKGQGASGELFF	TGCGCCAGCAAGGGACAGGGGGCATCCGGGGAGCTGTTTTTT
TRBJ1-6	.	.	TRBV6-6	CASMGGEGSPLHF	TGTGCCAGCATGGGTGGGGAGGGATCACCCCTCCACTTT
TRBJ2-5	.	.	TRBV28	CASDKGPGGQETQYF	TGTGCCAGCGATAAAGGGCCCGGAGGGCAAGAGACCCAGTACTTC
TRBJ1-1	.	.	TRBV20-1	CSARDISVNTEAFF	TGCAGTGCTAGAGATATCAGTGTGAACACTGAAGCTTTCTTT